Sequencing of this T cell receptor (beta chain) was carried out in a study of Ad26.COV2.S vaccination and SARS-CoV-2 variants. Clones were sequenced by immunoSEQ multiplex PCR, and TCRdb holds only the in-frame ones, with some missing. Of under 95,000 clones in the sample, roughly 84% were seen once. V was shortened by 5 bases and J by 7 bases, with 17 bases between the two germline ends. Germline V lookup: CDR1 SEHNR, CDR2 FQNEAQ (reference sequence). The CDR3 sequence is 14 residues long. The clonotype was recovered from a human donor who had recovered from COVID-19. This specimen consisted of peripheral blood, obtained after recovery from COVID-19. The chain is built from TRBV7-9 and TRBJ1-2; TRBD1 might be the D (6 bases). The CDR3 DNA follows: TGTGCCAGCAGCGATGAATGGACCAGGGGTGGCTACACCTTC. This codes for CASSDEWTRGGYTF.